This T cell receptor beta chain is from a study of tumor-infiltrating lymphocytes in primary liver carcinoma (dated by TCRdb to the late 2010s). With regard to the full study: Between November 2015 and early 2016, a few patients in China with histopathologically diagnosed primary liver carcinoma had their tumors surgically resected. Of the five patients, three men and two women aged 30 to 69 years, four had hepatocellular carcinoma and one had combined HCC and intrahepatic cholangiocarcinoma. The five patients had tumors staged T1-T3 N0M0, with maximum diameters ranging from about 4.2 to 11 cm. Samples yielded roughly 3.5 to 7.13 million productive TCRbeta reads; read depth did not differ significantly between tissue types. For each liver tumor, the study sampled five regions along with adjacent normal tissue and blood, and applied TCRbeta repertoire sequencing, expression microarrays and whole-exome sequencing. A total of 35 specimens from 5 patients, comprising approximately 25 tumor regions, 5 adjacent noncancerous liver tissues and 5 peripheral blood samples, were covered by TCRbeta repertoire sequencing. High reproducibility was observed for the technical replicate repertoires, with mean shared-clone rates approximately 0.92 and correlation coefficients above 0.95.

Starting from approximately 500 ng total RNA, TCRbeta-specific cDNA was produced by reverse transcription with a constant-region primer and ProtoScript II reverse transcriptase. Construction of the TCRbeta libraries relied on three nested rounds of multiplex PCR, following a slightly modified ARM-PCR procedure. Each of the first two PCR rounds ran for about 11 cycles using multiplex TRBV1-TRBV30 forward primers together with a Cbeta reverse primer. Sample barcodes and Illumina adapters were attached in a final 25-cycle PCR using Deep VentR polymerase. Amplicons of 200-500 bp were gel-purified with a QIAquick gel extraction kit before sequencing. The TCRbeta amplicons were sequenced with 250-bp paired-end reads on an Illumina HiSeq 2500. The study's processing was this. Trimmomatic v0.33 was used to quality-trim the reads, and FLASH v1.2.11 was used to merge paired reads so that full CDR3 sequences could be recovered. V, D and J germline segments were assigned to the rearranged TCRbeta sequences by MiGEC v1.2.1b. VDJtools v1.0.0 computed clonotype statistics and Shannon-Wiener diversity indices. Except for diversity analysis, only each sample's 250 most abundant clonotypes were used in subsequent analyses to reduce sampling bias. TCRdb redid the processing of the public reads, applying fastp at Q25 and MiXCR, and retained in-frame beta chains. CDR3 protein duplicates are merged, each entry listing the most common genes and DNA. These V and J calls rely on TCRdb rather than the paper's analysis. The table for this sample lists 300,000 to 400,000 distinct CDR3 sequences; almost 65% of them were counted only once. The top ten clonotypes cover roughly 6.5% of the sample.

Per the germline V gene, LGHNA is the CDR1 and YSLEER is the CDR2. V loses 0 bases at its end and J loses 4 bases; junction bases beyond the gene matches: 10. There are 18 amino acids in the CDR3, from cysteine to phenylalanine inclusive. The only DNA kept is the CDR3, 54 bases in frame from the first base. Regarding this clonotype: Its antigen remains unidentified. Possible read error: a much larger clone is one base away.

Blood RNA was extracted from unsorted whole blood using TRIzol reagent, and germline DNA was obtained with the DNeasy Blood & Tissue kit. At the time of sampling, the patients had chronic HBV infection and had not received any treatment. Four milliliters of peripheral blood were collected into K2EDTA tubes before surgery. What the authors observed across the whole study: Because the samples were bulk and unsorted, CD4+ and CD8+ T cell repertoires could not be compared. Because only the TCR beta chain was sequenced and unpaired alpha chains were not captured, true repertoire diversity is likely underestimated. Repertoire overlap was higher between tumor regions (mean about 36%) than tumor-adjacent (17%) or tumor-blood (14%) pairs, consistent with antigen-driven expansion. Only 4 or 5 patients were included in the study, and the authors note that the findings should be validated in a larger study. Compared with blood, tumors had a significantly larger share of the repertoire taken up by the top 250 clones (p = 0.039).

The receptor chain draws on TRBV4-3 and TRBJ2-1; TRBD2 aligns with 9 central bases. The receptor was isolated from a man aged 40-49 years with primary liver carcinoma and hepatitis B virus infection. Source material: peripheral blood. The CDR3 region: CASSQDPKPAGGYNEQFF. The nucleotide sequence is given as TGCGCCAGCAGCCAAGACCCCAAGCCAGCGGGAGGTTACAATGAGCAGTTCTTC.